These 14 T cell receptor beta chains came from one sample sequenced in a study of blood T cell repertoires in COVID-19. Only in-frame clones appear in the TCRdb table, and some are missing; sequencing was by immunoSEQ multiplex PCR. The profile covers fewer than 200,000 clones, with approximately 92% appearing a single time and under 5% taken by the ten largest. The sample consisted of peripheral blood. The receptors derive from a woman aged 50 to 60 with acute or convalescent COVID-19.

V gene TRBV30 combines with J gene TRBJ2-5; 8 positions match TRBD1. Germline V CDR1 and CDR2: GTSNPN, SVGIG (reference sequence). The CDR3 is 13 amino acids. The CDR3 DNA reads TGTGCATCCGACAGGGGTGCGGGGGAGACCCAGTACTTC. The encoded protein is CASDRGAGETQYF.

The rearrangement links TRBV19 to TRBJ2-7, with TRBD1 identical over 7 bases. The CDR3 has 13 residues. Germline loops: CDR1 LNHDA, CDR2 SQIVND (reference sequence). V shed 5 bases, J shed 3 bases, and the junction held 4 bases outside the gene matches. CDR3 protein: CASSSRDSYEQYF. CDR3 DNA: TGTGCCAGTAGTTCACGGGACAGCTACGAGCAGTACTTC.

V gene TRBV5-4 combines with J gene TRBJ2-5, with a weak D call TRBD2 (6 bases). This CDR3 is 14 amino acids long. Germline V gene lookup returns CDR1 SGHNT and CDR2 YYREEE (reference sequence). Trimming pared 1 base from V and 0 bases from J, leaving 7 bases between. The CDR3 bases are TGTGCCAGCAGCTTGCGGGACTACCAAGAGACCCAGTACTTC. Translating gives CASSLRDYQETQYF.

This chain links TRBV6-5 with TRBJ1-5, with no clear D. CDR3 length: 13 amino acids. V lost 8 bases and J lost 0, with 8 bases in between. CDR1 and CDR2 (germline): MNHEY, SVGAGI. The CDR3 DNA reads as TGTGCCAGCGCGTCAAATAGCAATCAGCCCCAGCATTTT. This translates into CASASNSNQPQHF.

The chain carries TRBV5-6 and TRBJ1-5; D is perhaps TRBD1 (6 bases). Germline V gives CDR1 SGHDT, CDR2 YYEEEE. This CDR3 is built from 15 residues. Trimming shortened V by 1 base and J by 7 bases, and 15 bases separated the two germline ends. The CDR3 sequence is CASSLSDRSGQPQHF. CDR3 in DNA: TGTGCCAGCAGCTTGTCTGACAGGTCCGGCCAGCCCCAGCATTTT.

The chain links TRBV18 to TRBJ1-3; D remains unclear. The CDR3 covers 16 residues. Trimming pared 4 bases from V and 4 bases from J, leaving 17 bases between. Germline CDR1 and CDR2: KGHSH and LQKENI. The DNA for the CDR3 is TGTGCCAGCTCACAGTCGGAGATTCATAAGGGAAACACCATATATTTT. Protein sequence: CASSQSEIHKGNTIYF.

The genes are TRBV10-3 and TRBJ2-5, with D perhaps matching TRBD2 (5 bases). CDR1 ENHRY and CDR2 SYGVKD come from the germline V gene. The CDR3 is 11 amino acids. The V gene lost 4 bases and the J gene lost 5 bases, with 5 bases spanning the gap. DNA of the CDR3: TGTGCCATCAGTGCGGGGGAGACCCAGTACTTC. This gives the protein CAISAGETQYF.

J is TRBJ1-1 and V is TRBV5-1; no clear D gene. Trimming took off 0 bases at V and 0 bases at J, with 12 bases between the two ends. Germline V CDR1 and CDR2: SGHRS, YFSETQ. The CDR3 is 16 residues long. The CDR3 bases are TGCGCCAGCAGCTTGGGCGGCGTGACGGTGAACACTGAAGCTTTCTTT. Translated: CASSLGGVTVNTEAFF.

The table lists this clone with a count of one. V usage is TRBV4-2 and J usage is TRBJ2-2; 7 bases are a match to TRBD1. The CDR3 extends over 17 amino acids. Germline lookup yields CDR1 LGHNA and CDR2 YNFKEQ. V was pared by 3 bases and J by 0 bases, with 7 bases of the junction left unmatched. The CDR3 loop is CASSHAPGTANTGELFF. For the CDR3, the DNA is TGTGCCAGCAGCCACGCACCCGGGACAGCGAACACCGGGGAGCTGTTTTTT.

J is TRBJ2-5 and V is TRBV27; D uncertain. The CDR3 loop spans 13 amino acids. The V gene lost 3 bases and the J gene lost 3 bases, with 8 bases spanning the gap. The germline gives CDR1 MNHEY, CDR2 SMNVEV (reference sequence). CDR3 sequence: CASSFETKETQYF. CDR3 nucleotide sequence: TGTGCCAGCAGTTTCGAGACAAAAGAGACCCAGTACTTC.

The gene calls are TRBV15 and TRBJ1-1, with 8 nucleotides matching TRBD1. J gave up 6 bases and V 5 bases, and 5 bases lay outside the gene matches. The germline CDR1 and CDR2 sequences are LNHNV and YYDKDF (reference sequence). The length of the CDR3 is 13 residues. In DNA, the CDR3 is TGTGCCACCAGCCGTGACAGGGGCGCTGAAGCTTTCTTT. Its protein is CATSRDRGAEAFF. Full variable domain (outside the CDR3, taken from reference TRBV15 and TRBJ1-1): DAMVIQNPRYQVTQFGKPVTLSCSQTLNHNVMYWYQQKSSQAPKLLFHYYDKDFNNEADTPDNFQSRRPNTSFCFLDIRSPGLGDTAMYLCATSRDRGAEAFFGQGTRLTVV.

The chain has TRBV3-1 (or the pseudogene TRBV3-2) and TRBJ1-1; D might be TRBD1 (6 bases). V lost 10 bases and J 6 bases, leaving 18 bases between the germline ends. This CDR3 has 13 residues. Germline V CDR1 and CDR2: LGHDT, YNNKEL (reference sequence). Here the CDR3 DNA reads TGTGCCATAAGTCAGGGGATAAGGGCTGAAGCTTTCTTT. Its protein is CAISQGIRAEAFF.

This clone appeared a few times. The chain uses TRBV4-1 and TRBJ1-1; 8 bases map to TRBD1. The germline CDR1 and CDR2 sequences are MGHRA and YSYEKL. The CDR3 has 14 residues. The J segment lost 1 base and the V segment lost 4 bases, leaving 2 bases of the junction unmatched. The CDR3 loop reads CASSLGTGNTEAFF. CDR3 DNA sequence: TGCGCCAGCAGCCTCGGGACAGGGAACACTGAAGCTTTCTTT.

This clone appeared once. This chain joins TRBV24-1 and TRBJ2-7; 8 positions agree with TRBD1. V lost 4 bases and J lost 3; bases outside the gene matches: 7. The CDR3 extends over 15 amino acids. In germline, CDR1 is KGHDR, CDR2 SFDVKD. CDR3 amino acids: CATSDSGTGFYEQYF. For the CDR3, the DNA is TGTGCCACCAGTGACTCGGGGACAGGTTTCTACGAGCAGTACTTC.